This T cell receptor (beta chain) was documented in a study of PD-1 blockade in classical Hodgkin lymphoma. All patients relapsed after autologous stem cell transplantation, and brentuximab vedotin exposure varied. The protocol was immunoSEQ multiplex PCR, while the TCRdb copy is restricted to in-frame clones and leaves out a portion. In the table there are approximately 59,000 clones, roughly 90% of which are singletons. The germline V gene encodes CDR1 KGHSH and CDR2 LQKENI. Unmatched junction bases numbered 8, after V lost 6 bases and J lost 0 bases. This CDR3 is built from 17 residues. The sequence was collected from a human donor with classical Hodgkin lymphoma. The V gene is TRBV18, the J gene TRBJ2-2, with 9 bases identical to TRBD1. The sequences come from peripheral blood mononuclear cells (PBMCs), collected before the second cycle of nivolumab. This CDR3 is CASSRDRDEANTGELFF. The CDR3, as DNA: TGTGCCAGCTCGAGGGACAGGGACGAAGCGAACACCGGGGAGCTGTTTTTT.